This T cell receptor beta chain was retrieved from a study of blood T cell repertoires in COVID-19. Study-level information: Sites across the United States, Italy and Spain contributed samples from acute and convalescent COVID-19.

This clone was observed a single time. Those enrolled, adults aged roughly 18 to 89 years, came from about two dozen US areas. Cohort 3 donors counted as recovered after two negative PCRs, clearance, or resolved symptoms. Only in-frame clones appear in the TCRdb table, and some are missing; sequencing was by immunoSEQ multiplex PCR. The sample gives over 150,000 clones, approximately 89% of which show up once; under 8% is in the top ten. V was clipped by 0 bases and J by 2 bases, with 14 bases between them. This CDR3 is built from 16 residues. This sequence joins TRBV5-3 and TRBJ1-1, with unresolved D. TRBV5-3 is an ORF; its function is uncertain. Sequencing was performed on PBMCs or T cells enriched from blood (not recorded which). The origin of this receptor is a man in his forties or fifties who had recovered from COVID-19. The DNA of the CDR3 is TGTGCCAGAAGCTTGGATGGGAGCCGTAATAACACTGAAGCTTTCTTT. Residues: CARSLDGSRNNTEAFF.